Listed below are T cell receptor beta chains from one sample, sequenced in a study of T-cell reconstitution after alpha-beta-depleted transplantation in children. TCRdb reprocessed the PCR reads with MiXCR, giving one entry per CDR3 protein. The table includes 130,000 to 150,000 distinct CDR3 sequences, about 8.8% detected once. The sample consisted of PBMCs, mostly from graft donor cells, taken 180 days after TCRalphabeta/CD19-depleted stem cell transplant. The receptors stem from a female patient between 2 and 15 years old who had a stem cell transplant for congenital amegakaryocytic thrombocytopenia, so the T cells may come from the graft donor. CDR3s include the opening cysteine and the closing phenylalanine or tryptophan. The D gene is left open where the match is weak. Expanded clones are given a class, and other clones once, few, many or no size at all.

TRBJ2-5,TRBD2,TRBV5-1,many,TGCGCCAGCAGCATGATAGCGGGCGGACAAGAGACCCAGTACTTC,CASSMIAGGQETQYF
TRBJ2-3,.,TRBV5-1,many,TGCGCCAGCAGCTTGGGGGCAGATACGCAGTATTTT,CASSLGADTQYF
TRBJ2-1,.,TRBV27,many,TGTGCCAGCGGAAAGACAGGTTTGGATGAGCAGTTCTTC,CASGKTGLDEQFF
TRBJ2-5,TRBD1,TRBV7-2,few,TGTGCCAGCAGCTTCCGGGACAGGGCTGAGACCCAGTACTTC,CASSFRDRAETQYF
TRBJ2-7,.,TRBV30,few,TGTGCCTGGAGTGTATGGGATTACGAGCAGTACTTC,CAWSVWDYEQYF
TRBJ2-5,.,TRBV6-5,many,TGTGCCAGCAGTTACGAGATCCAAGAGACCCAGTACTTC,CASSYEIQETQYF
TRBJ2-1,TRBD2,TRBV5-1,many,TGCGCCAGCAGCCTTGGACTAGCGGGAGGAGGGGACAATGAGCAGTTCTTC,CASSLGLAGGGDNEQFF
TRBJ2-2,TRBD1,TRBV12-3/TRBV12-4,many,TGTGCCAGCAGTAACAGGGGCACCGGGGAGCTGTTTTTT,CASSNRGTGELFF
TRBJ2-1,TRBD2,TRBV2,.,TGTGCCAGCAGTGAGGGGACTAGTTACTACAATGAGCAGTTCTTC,CASSEGTSYYNEQFF
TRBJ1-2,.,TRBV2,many,TGTGCCAGCAAAAGGGAATATGGCTACACCTTC,CASKREYGYTF
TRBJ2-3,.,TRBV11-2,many,TGTGCCAGCAGCTTCCGGGACACCTTCACAGATACGCAGTATTTT,CASSFRDTFTDTQYF
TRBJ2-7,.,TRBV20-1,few,TGCAGTGCTAGAGATGGCGGGCGCTACGAGCAGTACTTC,CSARDGGRYEQYF
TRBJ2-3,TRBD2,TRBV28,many,TGTGCCAGCAGAGGACTAGGTCCTAGCACAGATACGCAGTATTTT,CASRGLGPSTDTQYF
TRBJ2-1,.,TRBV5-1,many,TGCGCCAGCAGCTTGATTCAGGGCGTCGACAATGAGCAGTTCTTC,CASSLIQGVDNEQFF
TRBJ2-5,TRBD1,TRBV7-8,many,TGTGCCAGCAGCTCCCCGACAGGGGGAGAGACCCAGTACTTC,CASSSPTGGETQYF
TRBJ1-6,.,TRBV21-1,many,TGTGCCAGCACTGCGCACAGGGGGCACTATAATTCACCCCTCCACTTT,CASTAHRGHYNSPLHF
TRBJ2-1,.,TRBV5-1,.,TGCGCCAGCAGCTTGCCGAGTTTAGTCAATGAGCAGTTCTTC,CASSLPSLVNEQFF
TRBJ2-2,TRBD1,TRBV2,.,TGTGCCAGCAGCCGCCTTGGGACAGGGTTAGGGACCGGGGAGCTGTTTTTT,CASSRLGTGLGTGELFF
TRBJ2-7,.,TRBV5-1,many,TGCGCCAGCAAAGGAACTAGCCGCTCCTACGAGCAGTACTTC,CASKGTSRSYEQYF
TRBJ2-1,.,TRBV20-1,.,TGCAGTGCTAGAGTGGGGGTCACCTACAATGAGCAGTTCTTC,CSARVGVTYNEQFF
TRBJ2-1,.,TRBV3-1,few,TGTGCCAGCAGCCACACAAATGAGCAGTTCTTC,CASSHTNEQFF
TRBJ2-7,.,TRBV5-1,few,TGCGCCAGCAGCTTTGACCCAGGGCCTGGGGAGCAGTACTTC,CASSFDPGPGEQYF
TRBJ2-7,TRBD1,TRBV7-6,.,TGTGCCAGCAGCTTAGCGCTGGGACAGGGGGCTCTGTACGAGCAGTACTTC,CASSLALGQGALYEQYF
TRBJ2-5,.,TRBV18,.,TGTGCCAGCTCACCTTTCCACGAAGAGACCCAGTACTTC,CASSPFHEETQYF
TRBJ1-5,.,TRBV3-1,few,TGTGCCAGCACCCGGGGTCCGAGCAATCAGCCCCAGCATTTT,CASTRGPSNQPQHF
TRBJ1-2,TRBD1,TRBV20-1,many,TGCAGTGCGATCCGGGACAGGGGAGGCTATGGCTACACCTTC,CSAIRDRGGYGYTF
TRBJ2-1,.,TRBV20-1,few,TGCAGTGCTCGGGGGGCTAGCGGTTACAATGAGCAGTTCTTC,CSARGASGYNEQFF
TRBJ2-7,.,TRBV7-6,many,TGTGCCAGCAGCTTAGGCCCCAATACAGTCTACGAGCAGTACTTC,CASSLGPNTVYEQYF
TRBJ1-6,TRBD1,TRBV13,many,TGTGCCAGCAGCAATACAGGGGGATCTTCCTATAATTCACCCCTCCACTTT,CASSNTGGSSYNSPLHF
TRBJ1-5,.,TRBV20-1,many,TGCAGTGTGCTAGATGGCTGGGGGCTCAATCAGCCCCAGCATTTT,CSVLDGWGLNQPQHF
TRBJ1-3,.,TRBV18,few,TGTGCCAGCTCACCCCGGGAGACAGGAAACACCATATATTTT,CASSPRETGNTIYF
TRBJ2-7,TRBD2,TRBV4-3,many,TGCGCCAGCAGCCAGAGCGGGGTGACCTACGAGCAGTACTTC,CASSQSGVTYEQYF